The entry below gives a single T cell receptor (beta chain) sequence along with its context. As yet, its antigen is unknown. The data are from a study of cytomegalovirus exposure and HLA in healthy donors. Points from the study as a whole: What a later analysis showed was that several of the most significant clusters appeared linked to common viral pathogens. A few of the chains that were CMV-associated were confirmed in vitro to be specific for CMV antigens. The study recorded 160 or so TCR beta chains that were cytomegalovirus-associated.

The PCR used 60 Vbeta and 13 Jbeta primers. The data were produced by immunoSEQ multiplex PCR, yet TCRdb's version contains in-frame clones alone and is incomplete. The table records 170,000 or so clones, 83% of them present only once. The CDR3 contains 13 residues. V lost 3 bases to trimming and J lost 7 bases, with 12 bases between them. Germline assignment: CDR1 SGHTA and CDR2 FQGNSA. Sequences were obtained from PBMCs. The chain links TRBV7-2 to TRBJ2-5, with D unclear. The receptor comes from a man in his forties or fifties in good health and CMV-seronegative. CDR3 sequence: CASSFPSAATQYF. The DNA of the CDR3 is TGTGCCAGCAGCTTCCCTTCGGCGGCGACCCAGTACTTC.